Given below is one T cell receptor beta chain in context. Each donor supplied around 9.6 milliliters of peripheral blood. Extractions gave at least 6 micrograms of total RNA per sample. The data originate from a study of blood T cells in healthy people across ages. The overall study: Through template switching, about one barcoded beta molecule was captured per two T cells, as measured in model experiments.

Through a sample-barcoded 5' primer and a J-beta primer mix, a second PCR was run for roughly 6 to 11 cycles. A tag from a template-switch adaptor with 12 random nucleotides marked each cDNA molecule. TCRdb reprocessed the 5' RACE reads with MiXCR, giving one entry per CDR3 protein. In the table there are about a million distinct CDR3 sequences, about 44% of which are singletons. The germline V gene has CDR1 ENHRY and CDR2 SYGVKD. With V trimmed by 3 bases and J by 0 bases, 3 bases remained unmatched. This CDR3 spans 15 amino acids. The sequencing sample was made of blood. This receptor was taken from a man younger than 40 in good health. The chain has TRBV10-3 and TRBJ2-3; 7 nucleotides line up with TRBD2. The chain's CDR3 is CAISDTGGSTDTQYF. The DNA of the CDR3 is TGTGCCATCAGTGATACGGGGGGAAGCACAGATACGCAGTATTTT.